Presented here are 21 T cell receptor beta chains from one specimen sequenced in a study of Graves' ophthalmopathy and Graves' hyperthyroidism. The study amplified TCR beta CDR3 regions using RNA transcripts. The authors performed first-round RT-PCR with HTBI primers and then a second-round multiplex PCR. TCRdb passed the multiplex PCR reads through MiXCR, listing each CDR3 protein once. The data contain almost 750,000 distinct CDR3 sequences, 35% to 50% of them singletons. Sequenced sample: peripheral blood. All receptors come from an adult man with Graves' ophthalmopathy.

In this sample, this clonotype turned up a few times. The gene calls are TRBV9 and TRBJ1-1; D not certain. Germline V gene sequence: CDR1 SGDLS, CDR2 YYNGEE. V was pared by 9 bases and J by 1 base, with 19 bases between. The CDR3 spans 15 residues. The CDR3 loop reads CATLSNGRKNTEAFF. For the CDR3, the DNA is TGTGCCACCCTCTCGAATGGGAGAAAGAACACTGAAGCTTTCTTT.

The J gene is TRBJ1-6, the V gene TRBV12-3 or TRBV12-4; possible D gene TRBD1, 6 bases. CDR3 size: 17 residues. V lost 5 bases to trimming and J lost 7 bases, with 21 bases between them. In DNA, the CDR3 is TGTGCCAGCAGTCCCCCGAGGGGGAGCCACTTCAATTCACCCCTCCACTTT. Its protein is CASSPPRGSHFNSPLHF.

In its sample, this clonotype was seen many times. The genes are TRBV25-1 and TRBJ2-5, with a tentative D call TRBD2 (5 bases). Trimming left V 3 bases short and J 3 bases short, with 11 bases between. This CDR3 is 14 amino acids long. Germline V lookup: CDR1 MGHDK, CDR2 SYGVNS. CDR3 sequence (DNA): TGTGCCAGCAGTGATAGTGCCGGGGAAGAGACCCAGTACTTC. Its translation: CASSDSAGEETQYF.

This clonotype was seen a few times. The chain has TRBV19 and TRBJ1-2; TRBD1 agrees at 7 bases. The CDR3 runs to 16 residues. CDR1 and CDR2 from the germline V gene are LNHDA and SQIVND (reference sequence). With V trimmed by 3 bases and J by 4 bases, 11 bases remained unmatched. The CDR3 region is CASSIRTGGGSYGYTF. The CDR3 nucleotides are TGTGCCAGTAGTATCCGGACAGGAGGGGGTAGCTATGGCTACACCTTC.

The chain joins TRBV10-2 to TRBJ2-5, with 8 bases matching TRBD2. CDR3 length: 13 residues. The germline CDR1 and CDR2 sequences are WSHSY and SAAADI. J gave up 4 bases and V 3 bases, and 1 base lay outside the gene matches. The CDR3 bases are TGCGCCAGCAGTGAAAGCGGGGGAGAGACCCAGTACTTC. Protein sequence: CASSESGGETQYF.

This clonotype turned up a few times. The chain joins TRBV20-1 to TRBJ2-5; 8 bases fit TRBD1. CDR1 is DFQATT, CDR2 SNEGSKA, per germline (reference sequence). With V trimmed by 4 bases and J by 3 bases, 10 bases remained unmatched. There are 15 residues in the CDR3. This CDR3 is CSATRPGQAEETQYF. In nucleotides, the CDR3 is TGCAGTGCTACCCGCCCGGGACAGGCCGAAGAGACCCAGTACTTC.

A note on this clonotype: This clone may be a read error of a much larger clone one base away. The chain combines TRBV10-3 with TRBJ2-7, with TRBD1 matching 10 bases. The CDR3 is 13 residues long. Germline V gene sequence: CDR1 ENHRY, CDR2 SYGVKD. Trimming took 6 bases from V and 2 from J; bases not matched to a gene: 1. CDR3 sequence: CAIRGQGTYEQYF. CDR3 bases: TGTGCCATCAGGGGACAGGGGACCTACGAGCAGTACTTC.

This clonotype was seen a few times. This chain uses TRBV14 with TRBJ1-6, with a tentative D call TRBD1 (5 bases). V was pared by 1 base and J by 6 bases, with 10 bases between. Germline loops: CDR1 SGHDN, CDR2 FVKESK. This CDR3 region has 15 residues. The CDR3 sequence: CASSQAGRVNSPLHF. CDR3 sequence (DNA): TGTGCCAGCAGCCAAGCTGGCAGGGTTAATTCACCCCTCCACTTT.

The chain recombines TRBV25-1 with TRBJ1-1; TRBD1 matches at 10 bases. J was trimmed by 7 bases and V by 2 bases; bases with no gene match: 7. This CDR3 has 15 amino acids. Germline CDR1 and CDR2: MGHDK and SYGVNS. The CDR3 protein is CASSETGQGWYEAFF. Here the CDR3 DNA reads TGTGCCAGCAGTGAAACGGGACAGGGGTGGTATGAAGCTTTCTTT.

This clonotype was seen more than once but under ten times. The CDR3 end shows no conserved phenylalanine or tryptophan, and so a read error is likely. The chain has TRBV9 and TRBJ1-1, with a possible D match to TRBD1 (6 bases). The CDR3 runs to 13 residues. Germline-derived CDR1 and CDR2 are SGDLS and YYNGEE. Between the trimmed V and J ends, which lost 1 base and 4 bases, there was a span of 8 bases. CDR3 sequence: CASSVPGATEAFL. The CDR3 DNA sequence: TGTGCCAGCAGCGTACCGGGGGCCACTGAAGCTTTCCTT.

The chain joins TRBV19 to TRBJ2-7, with D maybe TRBD2 (6 bases). V dropped 7 bases and J dropped 0 bases, with 22 bases sitting between them. This CDR3 spans 17 amino acids. Germline CDR1 and CDR2: LNHDA and SQIVND (reference sequence). Here the CDR3 reads CASNAGQRGDGSYEQYF. DNA of the CDR3: TGTGCCAGTAATGCGGGGCAAAGGGGAGATGGCTCCTACGAGCAGTACTTC.

This clonotype was picked up many times. The chain carries TRBV20-1 and TRBJ2-7; a weak D match, TRBD1 (5 bases). Germline V lookup: CDR1 DFQATT, CDR2 SNEGSKA (reference sequence). V dropped 3 bases and J dropped 3 bases, with 15 bases sitting between them. The CDR3 runs 14 residues. CDR3 sequence reads: CSASLHRPGYEQYF. The DNA of the CDR3 is TGCAGTGCTAGCTTGCACAGGCCTGGCTACGAGCAGTACTTC.

The chain employs TRBV7-2 and TRBJ1-1, with D uncertain. Germline values: CDR1 SGHTA, CDR2 FQGNSA. CDR3 length equals 14 residues. Trimming shortened V by 5 bases and J by 1 base, and 11 bases separated the two germline ends. DNA for the CDR3: TGTGCCAGCAGCCCGAGACACCGGAACACTGAAGCTTTCTTT. Amino acids: CASSPRHRNTEAFF.

This chain joins TRBV29-1 and TRBJ2-1; D possibly matches TRBD1 or TRBD2 (6 bases each). Matching the DNA end better, TRBJ2-7 makes the J call doubtful. The germline gives CDR1 SQVTM, CDR2 ANQGSEA. This CDR3 is built from 13 residues. For the CDR3, the DNA is TGCAGCGTTGCCAGCCGAGGGGGGTACGAGCAGTACTTC. Translating gives CSVASRGGYEQYF.

The V and J genes are TRBV20-1 and TRBJ2-3; unclear D gene. There are 16 residues in the CDR3. Between the trimmed V and J ends, which lost 2 bases and 2 bases, there was a span of 17 bases. Germline V CDR1 and CDR2: DFQATT, SNEGSKA (reference sequence). Here the CDR3 DNA reads TGCAGTGCTAGATCACCGGCAGGCCAATTCACAGATACGCAGTATTTT. Amino acid sequence: CSARSPAGQFTDTQYF.

The chain has TRBV15 and TRBJ1-1, with D possibly being TRBD1 (5 bases). CDR1 is LNHNV, CDR2 YYDKDF, per germline (reference sequence). CDR3 length: 13 amino acids. Trimming removed 1 base from V and 7 bases from J, with 10 bases in between. The CDR3 sequence: CATSRGTPREAFF. CDR3 bases: TGTGCCACCAGCAGAGGGACACCCCGTGAAGCTTTCTTT.

The chain has TRBV2 and TRBJ1-1; unclear D gene. Germline loops: CDR1 SNHLY, CDR2 FYNNEI. There are 15 residues in the CDR3. Trimming removed 7 bases from V and 0 bases from J, with 15 bases in between. The DNA for the CDR3 is TGTGCCAGCACGCCTGGCCCAGAGATGAACACTGAAGCTTTCTTT. Its translation: CASTPGPEMNTEAFF.

The V gene is TRBV20-1, the J gene TRBJ2-7; 9 nucleotides agree with TRBD2. Per germline, CDR1 DFQATT and CDR2 SNEGSKA (reference sequence). The CDR3 totals 14 residues. V shed 5 bases, J shed 0 bases, and the junction held 5 bases outside the gene matches. CDR3 DNA: TGCAGTGCTTGGATTAGCGGGGGCTCCTACGAGCAGTACTTC. Protein sequence: CSAWISGGSYEQYF.

Of note for this clonotype: This may arise from a read error, as a much more abundant clone is one base away. The chain carries TRBV20-1 and TRBJ1-4, with unresolved D. The ends were cut back, 4 bases at V and 6 bases at J, with 15 bases in the middle. CDR3 size: 14 residues. Germline CDR1 is DFQATT and CDR2 is SNEGSKA (reference sequence). Here the CDR3 DNA reads TGCAGTGCTACGCGGTCTCCTAGGGATGAAAAACTGTTTTTT. Its protein product is CSATRSPRDEKLFF.

V usage is TRBV12-3 or TRBV12-4 and J usage is TRBJ1-1; D is perhaps TRBD1 (5 bases). Trimming removed 5 bases from V and 3 bases from J, with 13 bases in between. The CDR3 loop spans 14 amino acids. The CDR3 region is CASSEAGDYTEAFF. CDR3 nucleotides: TGTGCCAGCAGTGAAGCGGGGGACTACACTGAAGCTTTCTTT.

This clonotype was counted between two and nine times. The rearrangement uses TRBV20-1 and TRBJ2-5; D not resolved. The CDR3 runs 11 residues. Germline CDR1 DFQATT, CDR2 SNEGSKA (reference sequence). CDR3 sequence reads: CSATEKETQYF. For the CDR3, the DNA is TGCAGCGCCACAGAAAAAGAGACCCAGTACTTC.